What follows are 29 T cell receptor beta chains derived from one specimen sequenced in a study of blood T cell repertoires in COVID-19. Repertoires were generated with immunoSEQ multiplex PCR, while TCRdb's copy carries only in-frame clones and drops some. The table records around 99,000 clones, more than 65% of them present only once. Input material: peripheral blood. These receptors all stem from a woman aged 80 or older with active or convalescent COVID-19.

Details on this clone: An end of the junction differs from the germline gene, which may be a read error. CDR3: CASREDSYGYTF. CDR3 nucleotide sequence: TGTGCCAGCAGAGAAGACAGCTATGGCTACACCTTC. The rearrangement links TRBV2 to TRBJ1-2; a possible D gene is TRBD1 (5 bases). CDR3 length: 12 amino acids. Germline-derived CDR1 and CDR2 are SNHLY and FYNNEI.

J is TRBJ2-3 and V is TRBV15; D gene unclear. CDR1 and CDR2 from the germline V gene are LNHNV and YYDKDF (reference sequence). The CDR3 has 15 residues. The V end was cut by 8 bases, the J end by 8 bases, with 23 bases between. The CDR3 region is CATGDAWRLIPTQYF. The CDR3 DNA is TGTGCCACCGGTGACGCCTGGCGGCTGATTCCTACGCAGTATTTT.

The rearrangement uses TRBV12-3 or TRBV12-4 and TRBJ1-1, with a possible D match to TRBD1 (5 bases). CDR3 length: 13 residues. The V end lost 4 bases, the J end lost 4 bases, and 10 bases lay between the germline ends. Written as DNA, the CDR3 is TGTGCCAGCAGTTCAGGGTTGGGCACTGAAGCTTTCTTT. Translating gives CASSSGLGTEAFF.

The chain carries TRBV2 and TRBJ1-1; 8 bases match TRBD1. After removal of 4 bases from V and 4 bases from J, the junction contained 11 bases not matched to a gene. CDR3 length: 16 amino acids. The V gene's germline CDR1 is SNHLY and CDR2 FYNNEI. CDR3 amino acids: CASSVSGGVGGTEAFF. Here the CDR3 DNA reads TGTGCCAGCAGTGTATCAGGGGGCGTAGGGGGCACTGAAGCTTTCTTT.

The chain carries TRBV7-9 and TRBJ1-1; D is unresolved. The germline V gene has CDR1 SEHNR and CDR2 FQNEAQ (reference sequence). The CDR3 runs 15 residues. The V end lost 1 base, the J end lost 1 base, and 10 bases lay between the germline ends. In DNA, the CDR3 is TGTGCCAGCAGCTTAGGGGCGGGTTCGAACACTGAAGCTTTCTTT. Its translation: CASSLGAGSNTEAFF.

This CDR3 is CASSDPTGGLSYEQYF. In DNA form, the CDR3 reads TGTGCCAGCAGCGATCCGACAGGGGGCCTCTCCTACGAGCAGTACTTC. The chain carries TRBV5-6 and TRBJ2-7; the match to TRBD1 covers 10 bases. This CDR3 region has 16 residues. Germline CDR1 and CDR2: SGHDT and YYEEEE. V shed 4 bases and J 0 bases; nucleotides not matched to a gene: 7.

This chain joins TRBV2 and TRBJ2-1; 7 bases are shared with TRBD1. The germline CDR1 and CDR2 sequences are SNHLY and FYNNEI. The CDR3 contains 14 residues. J was trimmed by 6 bases and V by 5 bases; bases with no gene match: 7. This CDR3 reads CASSRDRAANEQFF. The CDR3 DNA reads as TGTGCCAGCAGTCGGGACAGAGCGGCCAATGAGCAGTTCTTC. Supplemented by reference TRBV2 and TRBJ2-1, the full variable domain reads EPEVTQTPSHQVTQMGQEVILRCVPISNHLYFYWYRQILGQKVEFLVSFYNNEISEKSEIFDDQFSVERPDGSNFTLKIRSTKLEDSAMYFCASSRDRAANEQFFGPGTRLTVL.

This clone occurred once. The chain combines TRBV27 with TRBJ1-5, with TRBD1 as a possible D gene (5 bases). The CDR3 covers 14 residues. Germline loops: CDR1 MNHEY, CDR2 SMNVEV (reference sequence). Trimming cost V 6 bases and J 3 bases, with 12 bases left between them. CDR3: CASSAQGPNQPQHF. CDR3 sequence (DNA): TGTGCCAGCAGCGCCCAGGGCCCCAATCAGCCCCAGCATTTT.

The rearrangement links TRBV5-5 to TRBJ2-1, with D hard to call. In germline, CDR1 is SGHKS, CDR2 YYEKEE (reference sequence). The germline V and J ends were trimmed by 0 bases and 7 bases, with 14 bases remaining between them. The CDR3 extends over 15 amino acids. Written as DNA, the CDR3 is TGTGCCAGCAGCTTGGAAGTCACCCCCGGGAATGAGCAGTTCTTC. Protein: CASSLEVTPGNEQFF.

The genes are TRBV7-8 and TRBJ2-7, with a tentative D call TRBD1 (5 bases). V gave up 5 bases and J gave up 7 bases, with 24 bases separating them. Germline V gives CDR1 SGHVS, CDR2 FQNEAQ. The CDR3 totals 16 residues. CDR3 protein: CASSARGWQGLSEQYF. The CDR3 DNA reads TGTGCCAGCAGCGCTAGGGGTTGGCAGGGTCTGTCAGAGCAGTACTTC.

The rearrangement uses TRBV28 and TRBJ2-5; 8 bases match TRBD1. The CDR3 is made up of 14 amino acids. Germline assignment: CDR1 MDHEN and CDR2 SYDVKM. V trimming: 6 bases; J trimming: 5 bases; junction bases outside the gene matches: 8. CDR3 DNA sequence: TGTGCCAGCAGAACCGACAGGGGTGGCGAGACCCAGTACTTC. This sequence encodes CASRTDRGGETQYF. Based on the CDR3 plus reference TRBV28 and TRBJ2-5, the full variable domain is DVKVTQSSRYLVKRTGEKVFLECVQDMDHENMFWYRQDPGLGLRLIYFSYDVKMKEKGDIPEGYSVSREKKERFSLILESASTNQTSMYLCASRTDRGGETQYFGPGTRLLVL.

The chain carries TRBV7-2 and TRBJ2-7; TRBD1 aligns across 10 bases. J was trimmed by 5 bases and V by 0 bases; bases with no gene match: 4. Germline CDR1 SGHTA, CDR2 FQGNSA. The CDR3 runs to 15 residues. For the CDR3, the DNA is TGTGCCAGCAGCTTAGCGACAGGGGGCCTAGACGAGCAGTACTTC. Protein product: CASSLATGGLDEQYF.

This clone was observed a few times. The gene calls are TRBV9 and TRBJ2-2, with D unresolved. Germline-derived CDR1 and CDR2 are SGDLS and YYNGEE. V was trimmed by 6 bases and J by 1 base, leaving 7 bases between them. This CDR3 region has 13 residues. The chain's CDR3 is CASTRQNTGELFF. In nucleotides, the CDR3 is TGTGCCAGCACGCGGCAGAACACCGGGGAGCTGTTTTTT.

The chain is built from TRBV19 and TRBJ2-7; TRBD1 is a possible D gene (6 bases). CDR1 and CDR2 (germline): LNHDA, SQIVND (reference sequence). V lost 4 bases to trimming and J lost 7 bases, with 17 bases between them. This CDR3 comprises 14 residues. As DNA, the CDR3 is TGTGCCAGTAGTACCTCGGGACAAACCAAAGAGCAGTACTTC. This translates into CASSTSGQTKEQYF.

V usage is TRBV2 and J usage is TRBJ2-7; the D gene is possibly TRBD1 (5 bases). CDR1 and CDR2 from the germline V gene are SNHLY and FYNNEI. The V end lost 7 bases, the J end lost 6 bases, and 16 bases lay between the germline ends. The CDR3 contains 13 residues. CDR3 amino acids: CASNFRQKGEQYF. The CDR3 region has the DNA TGTGCCAGCAATTTCAGACAGAAGGGCGAGCAGTACTTC.

This sequence joins TRBV2 and TRBJ2-7, with D perhaps TRBD2 (6 bases). Trimming removed 6 bases at V and 6 bases at J, with 15 bases between. This CDR3 has 13 residues. Per germline, CDR1 SNHLY and CDR2 FYNNEI. The CDR3 reads CASSTSPRSEQYF. The CDR3 DNA is TGTGCCAGCAGCACTAGCCCCCGTAGCGAGCAGTACTTC. Together with reference TRBV2 and TRBJ2-7, the CDR3 gives the full variable domain: EPEVTQTPSHQVTQMGQEVILRCVPISNHLYFYWYRQILGQKVEFLVSFYNNEISEKSEIFDDQFSVERPDGSNFTLKIRSTKLEDSAMYFCASSTSPRSEQYFGPGTRLTVT.

The rearrangement links TRBV27 to TRBJ1-6, with unresolved D. The germline V gene has CDR1 MNHEY and CDR2 SMNVEV (reference sequence). The CDR3 extends over 14 amino acids. Deletions cut 6 bases from V and 10 bases from J, with 16 bases between. The CDR3 DNA reads as TGTGCCAGCAGCGAAGCGATTCTTAGGTCACCCCTCCACTTT. Translation: CASSEAILRSPLHF.

V and J are TRBV29-1 and TRBJ2-5, with D perhaps matching TRBD2 (6 bases). Trimming stripped 4 bases from V and 5 bases from J, with 11 bases between. Germline-derived CDR1 and CDR2 are SQVTM and ANQGSEA. There are 12 residues in the CDR3. The CDR3 region has the DNA TGCAGCGTTGTGGTTGGGGGGGAGACCCAGTACTTC. This sequence encodes CSVVVGGETQYF.

The rearrangement links TRBV19 to TRBJ1-2, with D maybe TRBD1 (5 bases). The CDR3 is made up of 13 amino acids. CDR1 is LNHDA and CDR2 is SQIVND in the germline V gene (reference sequence). Trimming removed 5 bases at V and 2 bases at J, with 9 bases between. DNA of the CDR3: TGTGCCAGTAGTTGGGGGGAGAACTATGGCTACACCTTC. This sequence encodes CASSWGENYGYTF.

This chain connects TRBV23-1 to TRBJ2-2; D is possibly TRBD2 (6 bases). TRBV23-1 is sorted into the ORF group, with uncertain function. This CDR3 has 16 residues. Trimming cost V 6 bases and J 4 bases, with 18 bases left between them. The CDR3, as DNA: TGCGCCAGCAGCCCCCTTAGCGGAGACCCCACCGGGGAGCTGTTTTTT. As protein: CASSPLSGDPTGELFF.

The count of this clone is one. The chain joins TRBV11-1 to TRBJ1-1, with TRBD1 matching 9 bases. The CDR3 spans 16 residues. The J segment lost 3 bases and the V segment lost 5 bases, leaving 10 bases of the junction unmatched. The germline CDR1 and CDR2 sequences are SGHAT and FQDESV (reference sequence). CDR3 DNA sequence: TGTGCCAGCAGCGGGGGCGGACAGGGGCCGCACACTGAAGCTTTCTTT. Its translation: CASSGGGQGPHTEAFF.

The chain uses TRBV14 and TRBJ1-2, with D maybe TRBD1 (6 bases). The V gene's germline CDR1 is SGHDN and CDR2 FVKESK. CDR3 length: 14 residues. V lost 5 bases and J 3 bases, leaving 13 bases between the germline ends. CDR3 bases: TGTGCCAGCAGCTCCGGACAGCTCCACTATGGCTACACCTTC. Its translation is CASSSGQLHYGYTF.

The rearrangement uses TRBV6-6 and TRBJ2-7; no clear D. V lost 2 bases to trimming and J lost 5 bases, with 7 bases between them. Germline CDR1 is MNHNY and CDR2 is SVGAGI (reference sequence). The CDR3 has 12 residues. CDR3 sequence: CASSYGANEQYF. As DNA, the CDR3 is TGTGCCAGCAGTTACGGTGCTAACGAGCAGTACTTC.

This sequence joins TRBV10-1 and TRBJ2-3; perhaps TRBD2 as D (6 bases). Germline assignment: CDR1 WNHNN and CDR2 SYGVQD (reference sequence). The CDR3 spans 15 residues. Deletions cut 1 base from V and 2 bases from J, with 10 bases between. The CDR3 sequence is CASSELADPTDTQYF. The CDR3 nucleotides read TGCGCCAGCAGTGAGTTAGCGGACCCCACAGATACGCAGTATTTT.

This sequence joins TRBV9 and TRBJ2-5, with D possibly being TRBD2 (6 bases). V lost 5 bases, J lost 1 base, and 9 bases lay in between. This CDR3 is 13 amino acids long. Germline V gene data show CDR1 as SGDLS and CDR2 as YYNGEE. CDR3 in DNA: TGTGCCAGCAGTGGGGACTTCCAAGAGACCCAGTACTTC. This sequence encodes CASSGDFQETQYF. The whole variable domain, remainder taken from reference TRBV9 and TRBJ2-5, is DSGVTQTPKHLITATGQRVTLRCSPRSGDLSVYWYQQSLDQGLQFLIQYYNGEERAKGNILERFSAQQFPDLHSELNLSSLELGDSALYFCASSGDFQETQYFGPGTRLLVL.

The V gene is TRBV6-5, the J gene TRBJ2-3, with 10 bases matching TRBD2. Germline V gene lookup returns CDR1 MNHEY and CDR2 SVGAGI. V lost 7 bases, J lost 10 bases, and 5 bases stayed unmatched. CDR3 length: 12 amino acids. DNA of the CDR3: TGTGCCAGCACCCTAGCGGGAGTGGCGCAGTATTTT. Translation gives CASTLAGVAQYF.

In its sample, this clone was seen a few times. One junction end disagrees with the germline gene, perhaps due to a read error. This rearrangement joins TRBV5-1 to TRBJ1-2; D uncertain. The CDR3 is 13 amino acids. Germline CDR1 reads SGHRS; CDR2 reads YFSETQ. The CDR3 bases are TGTGCCAGCAGCTACGGACTTAACTATGGCTACACCTTC. Translation: CASSYGLNYGYTF.

This chain connects TRBV5-1 to TRBJ2-7; TRBD1 aligns across 11 bases. There are 16 residues in the CDR3. With 2 bases clipped from V and 3 bases from J, the junction kept 7 bases outside the gene matches. Germline CDR1 SGHRS, CDR2 YFSETQ. The CDR3 nucleotides are TGCGCCAGCAGCTTTGGACAGGGGGCGAACCTCTACGAGCAGTACTTC. This gives the protein CASSFGQGANLYEQYF. Supplemented by reference TRBV5-1 and TRBJ2-7, the full variable domain reads KAGVTQTPRYLIKTRGQQVTLSCSPISGHRSVSWYQQTPGQGLQFLFEYFSETQRNKGNFPGRFSGRQFSNSRSEMNVSTLELGDSALYLCASSFGQGANLYEQYFGPGTRLTVT.

This chain links TRBV6-4 with TRBJ2-4, with 8 bases matching TRBD1. CDR3 size: 19 residues. Germline lookup yields CDR1 MRHNA and CDR2 SNTAGT. The J segment lost 0 bases and the V segment lost 2 bases, leaving 12 bases of the junction unmatched. CDR3 nucleotides: TGTGCCAGCAGTGACGGGTCAGGGGGCGCCTTTTTAGCCAAAAACATTCAGTACTTC. It yields the protein CASSDGSGGAFLAKNIQYF.